A selection of T cell receptor beta chains follows, all from one sample in a study of Ad26.COV2.S vaccination and SARS-CoV-2 variants. The data were produced by immunoSEQ multiplex PCR, yet TCRdb's version contains in-frame clones alone and is incomplete. The repertoire holds 350,000 to 400,000 clones, with approximately 89% as singletons. The specimen comprised peripheral blood, sampled in a trial of Ad26.COV2.S vaccine versus placebo. The receptors here all came from a person between 18 and 65 years old who received the Ad26.COV2.S COVID-19 vaccine or a placebo. Each CDR3 is given with its conserved first and last residue. D genes are given only for firm matches. Clone size, where shown, is once, few, many, or a class for clones that have expanded.

J gene: TRBJ2-1; D gene: TRBD2; V gene: TRBV7-2; clone size: -; CDR3 DNA: TGTGCCAGCAGCTTAGGCAGGACTAGCGGGAGGGAGCAGTTCTTC; CDR3 protein: CASSLGRTSGREQFF
J gene: TRBJ2-3; D gene: TRBD2; V gene: TRBV5-6; clone size: -; CDR3 DNA: TGTGCCAGCAGCTTGGGTGGCGGGAGGGCCAAAGATACGCAGTATTTT; CDR3 protein: CASSLGGGRAKDTQYF
J gene: TRBJ2-3; D gene: TRBD1; V gene: TRBV28; clone size: -; CDR3 DNA: TGTGCCAGCAGTTTGGGCAGGGGGACAGATACGCAGTATTTT; CDR3 protein: CASSLGRGTDTQYF
J gene: TRBJ1-1; D gene: -; V gene: TRBV6-5; clone size: -; CDR3 DNA: TGTGCCAGCAGTCGGCCGGGACGTGGTAGCACTGAAGCTTTCTTT; CDR3 protein: CASSRPGRGSTEAFF
J gene: TRBJ1-1; D gene: -; V gene: TRBV10-2; clone size: -; CDR3 DNA: TGCGCCAGCAGTGACCGGGGGGCACTGAACACTGAAGCTTTCTTT; CDR3 protein: CASSDRGALNTEAFF
J gene: TRBJ2-7; D gene: -; V gene: TRBV6-5; clone size: -; CDR3 DNA: TGTGCCAGCAGTTACGACGGGAGAGGAGTCTACGAGCAGTACTTC; CDR3 protein: CASSYDGRGVYEQYF
J gene: TRBJ2-7; D gene: -; V gene: TRBV27; clone size: -; CDR3 DNA: TGTGCCAGCAGTTCGTCTAGTGGGGGGGAGCAGTACTTC; CDR3 protein: CASSSSSGGEQYF
J gene: TRBJ1-4; D gene: TRBD1; V gene: TRBV7-9; clone size: -; CDR3 DNA: TGTGCCAGCAGCTCCCAGACAGGGAGGGCAACTAATGAAAAACTGTTTTTT; CDR3 protein: CASSSQTGRATNEKLFF
J gene: TRBJ2-1; D gene: TRBD2; V gene: TRBV6-5; clone size: once; CDR3 DNA: TGTGCCAGCAGTTACTCTAGCGGGAGTATCCAGTTCTTC; CDR3 protein: CASSYSSGSIQFF
J gene: TRBJ1-1; D gene: -; V gene: TRBV28; clone size: -; CDR3 DNA: TGTGCCAGCAGACGAAGTGGACTTGGGGACACTGAAGCTTTCTTT; CDR3 protein: CASRRSGLGDTEAFF
J gene: TRBJ1-2; D gene: TRBD1; V gene: TRBV5-5; clone size: -; CDR3 DNA: TGTGCCAGCAGCCCGGCGAGGACAGGATTAAACTATGGCTACACCTTC; CDR3 protein: CASSPARTGLNYGYTF
J gene: TRBJ2-7; D gene: TRBD1; V gene: TRBV5-4; clone size: -; CDR3 DNA: TGTGCCAGCAGCTCGCCGGGACAGGGGCTCGAGCAGTACTTC; CDR3 protein: CASSSPGQGLEQYF
J gene: TRBJ2-2; D gene: TRBD2; V gene: TRBV4-1; clone size: -; CDR3 DNA: TGCGCCAGCAGCCAAGGTATTAGCGGGAGAGGGAACACCGGGGAGCTGTTTTTT; CDR3 protein: CASSQGISGRGNTGELFF
J gene: TRBJ2-2; D gene: -; V gene: TRBV7-9; clone size: -; CDR3 DNA: TGTGCCAGCAGCTTAGCGGGCCCAGGGCCCGGGGAGCTGTTTTTT; CDR3 protein: CASSLAGPGPGELFF
J gene: TRBJ1-5; D gene: -; V gene: TRBV11-2; clone size: once; CDR3 DNA: TGTGCCAGCAGCCCAAGACCCCTTCCGGACGGGAATCAGCCCCAGCATTTT; CDR3 protein: CASSPRPLPDGNQPQHF
J gene: TRBJ2-3; D gene: -; V gene: TRBV10-3; clone size: -; CDR3 DNA: TGTGCCATCAGTGAGTCCCGGGGTGATACGCAGTATTTT; CDR3 protein: CAISESRGDTQYF
J gene: TRBJ1-1; D gene: -; V gene: TRBV28; clone size: -; CDR3 DNA: TGTGCCAGCAGTTTTGACAGGAGTGAAGCTTTCTTT; CDR3 protein: CASSFDRSEAFF
J gene: TRBJ2-7; D gene: -; V gene: TRBV7-2; clone size: few; CDR3 DNA: TGTGCCAGCAGCTTAGGTGTCAGAAATGACTACGAGCAGTACTTC; CDR3 protein: CASSLGVRNDYEQYF
J gene: TRBJ2-7; D gene: TRBD2; V gene: TRBV25-1; clone size: -; CDR3 DNA: TGTGCCAGCACCTGGGGGGGGTCCTACGAGCAGTACTTC; CDR3 protein: CASTWGGSYEQYF
J gene: TRBJ1-1; D gene: TRBD1; V gene: TRBV4-1; clone size: once; CDR3 DNA: TGCGCCAGCAGCCATGGGGCAGGGGGTAAGGGTGAAGCTTTCTTT; CDR3 protein: CASSHGAGGKGEAFF
J gene: TRBJ2-2; D gene: -; V gene: TRBV21-1; clone size: -; CDR3 DNA: TGTGCCAGCAGCCCACCTCTACTGTTTTTT; CDR3 protein: CASSPPLLFF
J gene: TRBJ1-1; D gene: -; V gene: TRBV29-1; clone size: -; CDR3 DNA: TGCAGCGCCAGACTGAACACTGAAGCTTTCTTT; CDR3 protein: CSARLNTEAFF
J gene: TRBJ2-3; D gene: -; V gene: TRBV5-1; clone size: -; CDR3 DNA: TGCGCCACCAGACCGGGACCCAACGACTACACAGATACGCAGTATTTT; CDR3 protein: CATRPGPNDYTDTQYF
J gene: TRBJ1-2; D gene: TRBD1; V gene: TRBV28; clone size: -; CDR3 DNA: TGTGCCAGCAGTCGGACAGGGGGCTATGGCTACACCTTC; CDR3 protein: CASSRTGGYGYTF
J gene: TRBJ2-1; D gene: TRBD2; V gene: TRBV25-1; clone size: -; CDR3 DNA: TGTGCCAGCAGTCGCCACCCAGGACTAGCGGGATCCTACAATGAGCAGTTCTTC; CDR3 protein: CASSRHPGLAGSYNEQFF
J gene: TRBJ2-5; D gene: -; V gene: TRBV28; clone size: -; CDR3 DNA: TGTGCCAGCAGCACCGGACGGGAGACCCAGTACTTC; CDR3 protein: CASSTGRETQYF
J gene: TRBJ2-1; D gene: TRBD2; V gene: TRBV19; clone size: -; CDR3 DNA: TGTGCCATCCTCAAACCGCTAGCGGGAAGAAGTAAAAGCTCCTACAATGAGCAGTTCTTC; CDR3 protein: CAILKPLAGRSKSSYNEQFF
J gene: TRBJ2-3; D gene: -; V gene: TRBV10-3; clone size: once; CDR3 DNA: TGTGCCATCACCCCAGGTTTGGGTACAGATACGCAGTATTTT; CDR3 protein: CAITPGLGTDTQYF
J gene: TRBJ1-4; D gene: -; V gene: TRBV7-2; clone size: -; CDR3 DNA: TGTGCCAGCAGTAGGGGGGGAATAACTAATGAAAAACTGTTTTTT; CDR3 protein: CASSRGGITNEKLFF
J gene: TRBJ1-5; D gene: -; V gene: TRBV28; clone size: -; CDR3 DNA: TGTGCCAGCAGGTGGACGGATTATTCGCCCCAGCATTTT; CDR3 protein: CASRWTDYSPQHF
J gene: TRBJ2-3; D gene: -; V gene: TRBV5-1; clone size: -; CDR3 DNA: TGCGCCAGCAGCGGCGGCCGGGGATGGGGCGGCACAGATACGCAGTATTTT; CDR3 protein: CASSGGRGWGGTDTQYF
J gene: TRBJ2-1; D gene: TRBD2; V gene: TRBV27; clone size: -; CDR3 DNA: TGTGCCAGCAGTTTAAGGCCACTAGCGGGAGTGGGCAATGAGCAGTTCTTC; CDR3 protein: CASSLRPLAGVGNEQFF
J gene: TRBJ2-1; D gene: TRBD1; V gene: TRBV6-4; clone size: -; CDR3 DNA: TGTGCCAGCAGGGGACAGGGTTACAATGAGCAGTTCTTC; CDR3 protein: CASRGQGYNEQFF
J gene: TRBJ2-1; D gene: -; V gene: TRBV10-1; clone size: -; CDR3 DNA: TGCGCCAGCAGTGAGTCGTGTTTCGGGATAGTGTCCTACAATGAGCAGTTCTTC; CDR3 protein: CASSESCFGIVSYNEQFF
J gene: TRBJ1-6; D gene: -; V gene: TRBV19; clone size: -; CDR3 DNA: TGTGCCACTTCCCCCGGGGTGGTGGGGTCACCCCTCCACTTT; CDR3 protein: CATSPGVVGSPLHF
J gene: TRBJ1-5; D gene: -; V gene: TRBV7-8; clone size: -; CDR3 DNA: TGTGCCAGCAGCCAACAATCTGGCCGGGTTCAGCCCCAGCATTTT; CDR3 protein: CASSQQSGRVQPQHF
J gene: TRBJ1-5; D gene: TRBD1; V gene: TRBV19; clone size: -; CDR3 DNA: TGTGCCAGTAGTCCAGGGGGGGGGAGGCAGCCCCAGCATTTT; CDR3 protein: CASSPGGGRQPQHF
J gene: TRBJ1-3; D gene: -; V gene: TRBV30; clone size: -; CDR3 DNA: TGTGCCTGGAGTGTACAGGCTAACACCATATATTTT; CDR3 protein: CAWSVQANTIYF
J gene: TRBJ2-2; D gene: -; V gene: TRBV10-2; clone size: -; CDR3 DNA: TGCGCCAGCAGTGAGGGCCAGGGGACGTTCACCGGGGAGCTGTTTTTT; CDR3 protein: CASSEGQGTFTGELFF
J gene: TRBJ2-3; D gene: TRBD2; V gene: TRBV2; clone size: -; CDR3 DNA: TGTGCCAGCTCCCTAGCGGGAGGAGGAGATACGCAGTATTTT; CDR3 protein: CASSLAGGGDTQYF
J gene: TRBJ2-3; D gene: TRBD2; V gene: TRBV5-5; clone size: -; CDR3 DNA: TGTGCCAGCAGCCCGGGACTAGCGGAAAGCACAGATACGCAGTATTTT; CDR3 protein: CASSPGLAESTDTQYF
J gene: TRBJ2-3; D gene: TRBD2; V gene: TRBV5-4; clone size: -; CDR3 DNA: TGTGCCAGCAGCCCCTTAGCGGGAGCCTCCCCATCAGATACGCAGTATTTT; CDR3 protein: CASSPLAGASPSDTQYF
J gene: TRBJ2-1; D gene: TRBD1; V gene: TRBV6-5; clone size: -; CDR3 DNA: TGTGCCAGCAGTCGCACCTCCGGGACAGAAAATGAGCAGTTCTTC; CDR3 protein: CASSRTSGTENEQFF
J gene: TRBJ1-2; D gene: -; V gene: TRBV4-1; clone size: -; CDR3 DNA: TGCGCCAGCAGCCAAGAGGGGGGAACGGTTGGCTACACCTTC; CDR3 protein: CASSQEGGTVGYTF
J gene: TRBJ2-7; D gene: TRBD1; V gene: TRBV10-3; clone size: -; CDR3 DNA: TGTGCCATCAGCCGCGGGACAGGGAATGGCGAGCAGTACTTC; CDR3 protein: CAISRGTGNGEQYF
J gene: TRBJ2-1; D gene: -; V gene: TRBV27; clone size: -; CDR3 DNA: TGTGCCAGCAGTCCACTCAAGACAGGAGCCTTAATTGAGCAGTTCTTC; CDR3 protein: CASSPLKTGALIEQFF
J gene: TRBJ1-2; D gene: -; V gene: TRBV3-1/TRBV3-2; clone size: -; CDR3 DNA: TGTGCCAGCAGCCAAGAGGGGCGGCTCTCCTATGGCTACACCTTC; CDR3 protein: CASSQEGRLSYGYTF
J gene: TRBJ2-1; D gene: -; V gene: TRBV30; clone size: -; CDR3 DNA: TGTGCCTGGAGTCCCAAACGCAGTTTCCCCCCCCTCTACAATGAGCAGTTCTTC; CDR3 protein: CAWSPKRSFPPLYNEQFF
J gene: TRBJ1-1; D gene: -; V gene: TRBV7-9; clone size: once; CDR3 DNA: TGTGCCAGCTCCACAGGGCCCACTGAAGCTTTCTTT; CDR3 protein: CASSTGPTEAFF
J gene: TRBJ2-5; D gene: TRBD2; V gene: TRBV24-1; clone size: -; CDR3 DNA: TGTGCCACCAGTGATGGACTAGCGGGAGGGAGGTCTGAGACCCAGTACTTC; CDR3 protein: CATSDGLAGGRSETQYF
J gene: TRBJ1-2; D gene: -; V gene: TRBV12-5; clone size: -; CDR3 DNA: TGTGCTAGTGGCACGGGTTCTGGGGACTATGGCTACACCTTC; CDR3 protein: CASGTGSGDYGYTF
J gene: TRBJ2-6; D gene: -; V gene: TRBV5-1; clone size: -; CDR3 DNA: TGCGCCAGCAGCTTGGACGGAGGACCTGGGGCCAACGTCCTGACTTTC; CDR3 protein: CASSLDGGPGANVLTF
J gene: TRBJ1-1; D gene: -; V gene: TRBV5-6; clone size: -; CDR3 DNA: TGTGCCAGCAGCCCACCGAACCCCAGGTGGGGCACTGAAGCTTTCTTT; CDR3 protein: CASSPPNPRWGTEAFF
J gene: TRBJ1-1; D gene: -; V gene: TRBV7-8; clone size: -; CDR3 DNA: TGTGCCAGCAGCTTAGACAACACTGAAGCTTTCTTT; CDR3 protein: CASSLDNTEAFF
J gene: TRBJ2-7; D gene: -; V gene: TRBV28; clone size: -; CDR3 DNA: TGTGCCAGCAGTTTTGGGGACTACGAGCAGTACTTC; CDR3 protein: CASSFGDYEQYF
J gene: TRBJ1-1; D gene: TRBD1; V gene: TRBV30; clone size: -; CDR3 DNA: TGTGCCTACCGATTAAAGGACAGGCCGAACACTGAAGCTTTCTTT; CDR3 protein: CAYRLKDRPNTEAFF
J gene: TRBJ2-2; D gene: -; V gene: TRBV5-1; clone size: -; CDR3 DNA: TGCGCCAGCAGCTCTTCTGGACTGACCGGGGAGCTGTTTTTT; CDR3 protein: CASSSSGLTGELFF
J gene: TRBJ2-1; D gene: TRBD2; V gene: TRBV5-4; clone size: -; CDR3 DNA: TGTGCCAGCAGCTTGACGCTAGCGGCTTACAATGAGCAGTTCTTC; CDR3 protein: CASSLTLAAYNEQFF
J gene: TRBJ1-1; D gene: -; V gene: TRBV18; clone size: -; CDR3 DNA: TGTGCCAGCTCACCACCGAACACTGAAGCTTTCTTT; CDR3 protein: CASSPPNTEAFF
J gene: TRBJ2-1; D gene: -; V gene: TRBV5-1; clone size: -; CDR3 DNA: TGCGCCAGCAGCTTGGGACTCCGATCAATTAATGAGCAGTTCTTC; CDR3 protein: CASSLGLRSINEQFF